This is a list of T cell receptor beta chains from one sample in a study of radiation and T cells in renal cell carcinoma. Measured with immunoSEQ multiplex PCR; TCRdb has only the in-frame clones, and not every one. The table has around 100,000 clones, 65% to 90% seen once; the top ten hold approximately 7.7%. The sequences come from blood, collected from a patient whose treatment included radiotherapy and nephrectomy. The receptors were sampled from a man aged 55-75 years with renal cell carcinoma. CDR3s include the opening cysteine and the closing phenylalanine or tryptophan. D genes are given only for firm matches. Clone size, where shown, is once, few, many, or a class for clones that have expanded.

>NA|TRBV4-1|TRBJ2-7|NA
TGCGCCAGCAGCCAAGAGGGTAGAACAGTCTACGAGCAGTACTTC
CASSQEGRTVYEQYF
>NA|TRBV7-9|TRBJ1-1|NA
TGTGCCAGCACGCGTGGGGCGCCAAGCACTGAAGCTTTCTTT
CASTRGAPSTEAFF
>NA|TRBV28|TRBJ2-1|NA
TGTGCCAGCAGGCCCCTGGGGACTTTTGAGCAGTTCTTC
CASRPLGTFEQFF
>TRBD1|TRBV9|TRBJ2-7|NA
TGTGCCAGCAGCGTAGGAGCCGGACAGGGAATCTACGAGCAGTACTTC
CASSVGAGQGIYEQYF
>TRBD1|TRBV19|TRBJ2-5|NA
TGTGCCAGTAGCCTTGGTCGGGACAGAGAAGAGACCCAGTACTTC
CASSLGRDREETQYF
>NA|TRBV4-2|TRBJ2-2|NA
NA
CASSQDFGEAGGELFF
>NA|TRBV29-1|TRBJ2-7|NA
TGCAGCGTTGTCCAGGGAACCTACGAGCAGTACTTC
CSVVQGTYEQYF
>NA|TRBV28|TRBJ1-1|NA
TGTGCCAGCAGTTTCCTGGACCGACAGAACACTGAAGCTTTCTTT
CASSFLDRQNTEAFF
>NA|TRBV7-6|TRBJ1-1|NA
TGTGCCAGCAGCTTACGACGCAATGCCGAAGCTTTCTTT
CASSLRRNAEAFF
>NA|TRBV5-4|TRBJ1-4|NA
TGTGCCAGCAGCGCCGACGGCAATGAAAAACTGTTTTTT
CASSADGNEKLFF
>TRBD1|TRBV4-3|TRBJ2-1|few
TGCGCCAGCAGCCAATGGGCCGTTTGGACAGGGGAGAATGAGCAGTTCTTC
CASSQWAVWTGENEQFF
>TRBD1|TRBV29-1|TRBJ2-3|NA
TGCAGCGTTGCTTCTGAGACAGGGCTGGATACGCAGTATTTT
CSVASETGLDTQYF
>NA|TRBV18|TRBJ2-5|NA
TGTGCCAGCTCACCAGGACTGGGGGGAGAGACCCAGTACTTC
CASSPGLGGETQYF
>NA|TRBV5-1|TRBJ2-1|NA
TGCGCCAGCAGCTTGGCCCTGGGGGTATACAATGAGCAGTTCTTC
CASSLALGVYNEQFF
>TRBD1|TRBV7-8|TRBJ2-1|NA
TGTGCCAGCAGCTCCCGGGGGACAGGGGGCGTAGGCGGCGCTCCCTACAATGAGCAGTTCTTC
CASSSRGTGGVGGAPYNEQFF
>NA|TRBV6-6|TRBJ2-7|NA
TGTGCCAGCAGCCCCACCCGTGAGCAGTACTTC
CASSPTREQYF
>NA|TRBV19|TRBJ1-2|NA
TGTGCCAGTAGTGTAACAGGGAAAGGCTACACCTTC
CASSVTGKGYTF
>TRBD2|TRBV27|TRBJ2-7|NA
TGTGCCTCTCAAGAACTAGCGGGAGAGTTAGCCTACGAGCAGTACTTC
CASQELAGELAYEQYF
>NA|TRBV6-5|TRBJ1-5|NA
TGTGCCAGCACCGAAGAGGAGGGGATTTATCAGCCCCAGCATTTT
CASTEEEGIYQPQHF
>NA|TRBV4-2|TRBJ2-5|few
TGTGCCAGCAGCCCAATGTTCAGTGAGGGGATAATAGAGACCCAGTACTTC
CASSPMFSEGIIETQYF
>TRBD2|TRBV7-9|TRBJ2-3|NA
TGTGCCAGCAGCCGCTCGGGAGCGGGAGTGTGGGGCACAGATACGCAGTATTTT
CASSRSGAGVWGTDTQYF
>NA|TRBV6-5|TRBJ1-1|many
TGTGCCAGCAGACCACCCTCGGGCCAGACTAAAGCTTTCTTT
CASRPPSGQTKAFF
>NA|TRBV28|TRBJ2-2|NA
TGTGCCAGCAGTTTCGTCGGTAAGGACACCGGGGAGCTGTTTTTT
CASSFVGKDTGELFF
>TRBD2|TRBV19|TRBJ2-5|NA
TGTGCCAGTTCTAGCGGGAGTCAGGAGACCCAGTACTTC
CASSSGSQETQYF
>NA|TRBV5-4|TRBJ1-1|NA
TGTGCCAGCAGCTTGGTAGTAGGGGCAGACACTGAAGCTTTCTTT
CASSLVVGADTEAFF
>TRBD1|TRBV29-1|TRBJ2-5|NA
TGCAGCCCTTGGGGGACAGGGGGTTCCGAGACCCAGTACTTC
CSPWGTGGSETQYF
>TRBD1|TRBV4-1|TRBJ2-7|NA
TGCGCCAGCAGCGGGGACAGGGGCACTTACGAGCAGTACTTC
CASSGDRGTYEQYF
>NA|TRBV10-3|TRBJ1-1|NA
TGTGCCATCAGTGACAGGGACCGGAACACTGAAGCTTTCTTT
CAISDRDRNTEAFF
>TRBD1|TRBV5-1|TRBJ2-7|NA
TGCGCCAGCAGCTTGAATCCCGGGACAGGGGGATCCTACGAGCAGTACTTC
CASSLNPGTGGSYEQYF
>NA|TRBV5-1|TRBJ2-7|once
TGCGCCAGCAGCTCCGCCTCCCCCGGGACCCGTGAGCAGTACTTC
CASSSASPGTREQYF
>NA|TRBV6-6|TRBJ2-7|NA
TGTGCCAGCAGTTACTACGCGGCCGCGGGCTACGAGCAGTACTTC
CASSYYAAAGYEQYF
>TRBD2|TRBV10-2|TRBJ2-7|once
TGCGCCAGCAGTGAGTCGATAGGGCGGGAGCAGTACGAGCAGTACTTC
CASSESIGREQYEQYF
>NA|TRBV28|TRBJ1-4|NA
TGTGCCAGCAAGGTGGGGGATGAAAAACTGTTTTTT
CASKVGDEKLFF